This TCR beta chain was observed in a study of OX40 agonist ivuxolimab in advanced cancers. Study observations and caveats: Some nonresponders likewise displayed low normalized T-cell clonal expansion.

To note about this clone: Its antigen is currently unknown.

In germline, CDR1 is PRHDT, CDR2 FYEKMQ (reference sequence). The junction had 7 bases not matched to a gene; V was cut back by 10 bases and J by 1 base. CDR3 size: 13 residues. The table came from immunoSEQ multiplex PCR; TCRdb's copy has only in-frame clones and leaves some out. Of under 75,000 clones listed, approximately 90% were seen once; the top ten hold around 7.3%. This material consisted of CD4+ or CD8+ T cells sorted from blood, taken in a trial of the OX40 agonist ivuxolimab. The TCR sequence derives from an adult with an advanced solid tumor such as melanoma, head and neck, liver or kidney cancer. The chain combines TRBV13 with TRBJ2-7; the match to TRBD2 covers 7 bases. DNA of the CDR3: TGTGCCACCGCTGGCGGGGGATCCTACGAGCAGTACTTC. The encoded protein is CATAGGGSYEQYF.